Below, 22 T cell receptor beta chains from the same sample are listed, as sequenced in a study of OX40 agonist ivuxolimab in advanced cancers. Data came from immunoSEQ multiplex PCR; TCRdb stores just in-frame clones and leaves some out. This sample carries over 150,000 clones, approximately 94% of them seen once, and the ten largest clones take under 0.4%. The sequencing used CD4+ or CD8+ T cells sorted from blood, collected in a trial of the OX40 agonist ivuxolimab. Receptors were obtained from an adult with an advanced solid tumor such as melanoma, head and neck, liver or kidney cancer.

About this clone: The same CDR3 also results from other DNA sequences found in this sample. The chain carries TRBV4-1 and TRBJ2-7, with 7 bases that match TRBD1. Germline V CDR1 and CDR2: MGHRA, YSYEKL. V lost 4 bases and J lost 3; bases outside the gene matches: 3. CDR3 length equals 13 residues. The CDR3 sequence is CASSLSGGYEQYF. CDR3 coding DNA: TGCGCCAGCAGCCTTTCAGGGGGCTACGAGCAGTACTTC.

V usage is TRBV10-3 and J usage is TRBJ2-7; D remains ambiguous. Germline assignment: CDR1 ENHRY and CDR2 SYGVKD. V lost 9 bases to trimming and J lost 0 bases, with 9 bases between them. The CDR3 length is 12 residues. CDR3 nucleotide sequence: TGTGCCATTGGGCAGAGCTCCTACGAGCAGTACTTC. Amino acids: CAIGQSSYEQYF.

The chain links TRBV5-1 to TRBJ2-2; D is undetermined. Per the germline V gene, CDR1 is SGHRS and CDR2 is YFSETQ. CDR3 length equals 14 residues. Deletions cut 0 bases from V and 7 bases from J, with 10 bases between. The CDR3 sequence: CASSLAAANGELFF. CDR3 DNA: TGCGCCAGCAGCTTGGCTGCCGCCAACGGGGAGCTGTTTTTT. The full variable domain, rest sourced from reference TRBV5-1 and TRBJ2-2, is KAGVTQTPRYLIKTRGQQVTLSCSPISGHRSVSWYQQTPGQGLQFLFEYFSETQRNKGNFPGRFSGRQFSNSRSEMNVSTLELGDSALYLCASSLAAANGELFFGEGSRLTVL.

In this sample, this clone turned up a few times. This sequence joins TRBV7-8 and TRBJ1-5; a weak D match, TRBD1 (6 bases). This CDR3 is 14 amino acids long. Deletions cut 5 bases from V and 7 bases from J, with 15 bases between. CDR1 and CDR2 from the germline V gene are SGHVS and FQNEAQ. The DNA for the CDR3 is TGTGCCAGCAGCCCACGGGAGGGGGTACAGCCCCAGCATTTT. Its translation is CASSPREGVQPQHF.

The J gene is TRBJ2-3, the V gene TRBV7-2, with 12 bases fitting TRBD1. In germline, CDR1 is SGHTA, CDR2 FQGNSA. This CDR3 has 17 amino acids. The V gene end was trimmed by 1 base and the J gene end by 4 bases; junction bases not matched to a gene: 6. The CDR3 nucleotides read TGTGCCAGCAGCTTAGGGGACAGGGGGCGCGGGTCAGATACGCAGTATTTT. Translation gives CASSLGDRGRGSDTQYF.

This clone was counted once. V and J are TRBV28 and TRBJ2-7; the match to TRBD1 covers 10 bases. The V gene end was trimmed by 4 bases and the J gene end by 6 bases; junction bases not matched to a gene: 3. CDR1 MDHEN and CDR2 SYDVKM come from the germline V gene. This CDR3 has 13 residues. CDR3 loop: CASSSGQGGEQYF. CDR3 bases: TGTGCCAGCAGTTCCGGACAGGGGGGCGAGCAGTACTTC. Based on the CDR3 plus reference TRBV28 and TRBJ2-7, the full variable domain is DVKVTQSSRYLVKRTGEKVFLECVQDMDHENMFWYRQDPGLGLRLIYFSYDVKMKEKGDIPEGYSVSREKKERFSLILESASTNQTSMYLCASSSGQGGEQYFGPGTRLTVT.

The chain joins TRBV29-1 to TRBJ1-3, with unresolved D. Between the trimmed V and J ends, which lost 2 bases and 3 bases, there was a span of 11 bases. Germline CDR1 is SQVTM and CDR2 is ANQGSEA. This CDR3 has 14 amino acids. CDR3 sequence: CSVENRGNGNTIYF. For the CDR3, the DNA is TGCAGCGTTGAAAACCGGGGTAATGGAAACACCATATATTTT. Using reference TRBV29-1 and TRBJ1-3 for the parts outside the CDR3, the full variable domain is SAVISQKPSRDICQRGTSLTIQCQVDSQVTMMFWYRQQPGQSLTLIATANQGSEATYESGFVIDKFPISRPNLTFSTLTVSNMSPEDSSIYLCSVENRGNGNTIYFGEGSWLTVV.

The chain couples TRBV7-2 to TRBJ1-1; unclear D gene. V lost 2 bases and J lost 5, with 12 bases in between. CDR3 size: 14 residues. CDR1 is SGHTA and CDR2 is FQGNSA in the germline V gene. In DNA form, the CDR3 reads TGTGCCAGCAGCTTAAAAGGGATGGGAACTGAAGCTTTCTTT. Amino acid sequence: CASSLKGMGTEAFF.

In this sample, this clone turned up a few times. The chain uses TRBV29-1 and TRBJ2-3; 8 nucleotides match TRBD1. The CDR3 has 14 amino acids. The V and J ends lost 5 bases and 0 bases, in that order; junction bases with no gene match: 4. CDR1 and CDR2 (germline): SQVTM, ANQGSEA. The chain's CDR3 is CSVSDRVSTDTQYF. The CDR3 bases are TGCAGCGTTTCGGACAGGGTTAGCACAGATACGCAGTATTTT.

The chain links TRBV6-5 to TRBJ1-2, with D maybe TRBD1 (5 bases). The CDR3 runs 12 residues. CDR1 is MNHEY, CDR2 SVGAGI, per germline. V was shortened by 4 bases and J by 8 bases, with 11 bases between the two germline ends. The DNA of the CDR3 is TGTGCCAGCAGTTTTGCAGGGCAAGGCTACACCTTC. This codes for CASSFAGQGYTF.

The J gene is TRBJ1-3, the V gene TRBV2; 7 nucleotides line up with TRBD1. The germline V gene has CDR1 SNHLY and CDR2 FYNNEI. The CDR3 sequence is 16 residues long. The J segment lost 0 bases and the V segment lost 5 bases, leaving 7 bases of the junction unmatched. The CDR3 sequence is CASSFEGGLSGNTIYF. The CDR3 nucleotides are TGTGCCAGCAGTTTTGAAGGGGGCCTCTCTGGAAACACCATATATTTT. The full variable domain, in which reference TRBV2 and TRBJ1-3 provide the parts outside the CDR3, is EPEVTQTPSHQVTQMGQEVILRCVPISNHLYFYWYRQILGQKVEFLVSFYNNEISEKSEIFDDQFSVERPDGSNFTLKIRSTKLEDSAMYFCASSFEGGLSGNTIYFGEGSWLTVV.

The gene calls are TRBV6-5 and TRBJ2-1; TRBD2 agrees at 8 bases. CDR1 MNHEY and CDR2 SVGAGI come from the germline V gene. The CDR3 extends over 16 amino acids. The V segment lost 6 bases and the J segment 8 bases; nucleotides outside the gene matches: 15. CDR3 nucleotide sequence: TGTGCCAGCAGCTACGCACGCGGGAGGAACGGCGATGAGCAGTTCTTC. Translated: CASSYARGRNGDEQFF.

The chain combines TRBV6-5 with TRBJ2-1; D not resolved. V was pared by 7 bases and J by 10 bases, with 20 bases between. Germline CDR1 and CDR2: MNHEY and SVGAGI. The CDR3 is made up of 14 amino acids. CDR3 residues: CASIRPGPNGEQFF. The CDR3 DNA follows: TGTGCCAGCATCCGTCCCGGCCCCAATGGCGAGCAGTTCTTC.

The V gene is TRBV5-6, the J gene TRBJ2-7; D call uncertain. Germline V gene lookup returns CDR1 SGHDT and CDR2 YYEEEE. The CDR3 is made up of 11 amino acids. V was cut by 4 bases and J by 3 bases, with 5 bases left in between. The CDR3, as DNA: TGTGCCAGCAGCACCGGCTACGAGCAGTACTTC. Residues: CASSTGYEQYF.

The chain couples TRBV29-1 to TRBJ2-7; D gene ambiguous. CDR3 length: 12 residues. Germline CDR1 is SQVTM and CDR2 is ANQGSEA. V was trimmed by 7 bases and J by 0 bases, leaving 10 bases between them. The chain's CDR3 is CSARTSSYEQYF. DNA of the CDR3: TGCAGCGCTAGGACCAGCTCCTACGAGCAGTACTTC.

CDR3 coding DNA: TGTGCCAGTAGTATCGGCCAGGGGGTACGTGATGGCTACACCTTC. Residues: CASSIGQGVRDGYTF. The chain employs TRBV19 and TRBJ1-2; 7 nucleotides match TRBD1. The ends lost 3 bases at V and 6 bases at J; junction bases unmatched: 10. The CDR3 spans 15 residues. Germline lookup yields CDR1 LNHDA and CDR2 SQIVND (reference sequence).

The V gene is TRBV7-2, the J gene TRBJ1-4; TRBD1 is a possible D gene (5 bases). CDR1 and CDR2 (germline): SGHTA, FQGNSA. V gave up 3 bases and J gave up 11 bases, with 10 bases separating them. This CDR3 spans 12 amino acids. For the CDR3, the DNA is TGTGCCAGCAGCTTCCTCGGGGGGAAACTGTTTTTT. This translates into CASSFLGGKLFF. Variable domain in full (rest from reference TRBV7-2 and TRBJ1-4): GAGVSQSPSNKVTEKGKDVELRCDPISGHTALYWYRQSLGQGLEFLIYFQGNSAPDKSGLPSDRFSAERTGGSVSTLTIQRTQQEDSAVYLCASSFLGGKLFFGSGTQLSVL.

The rearrangement uses TRBV19 and TRBJ2-7; TRBD1 might be the D (5 bases). With 2 bases removed from V and 3 bases from J, the gap between germline ends came to 8 bases. From germline, CDR1 is LNHDA and CDR2 SQIVND (reference sequence). The CDR3 is made up of 13 amino acids. The CDR3 bases are TGTGCCAGTAGTATAAGGCAGGGCTACGAGCAGTACTTC. Translating it yields CASSIRQGYEQYF.

The chain employs TRBV4-3 and TRBJ2-1; no clear D gene. V was trimmed by 4 bases and J by 9 bases, leaving 13 bases between them. The CDR3 totals 13 residues. The V gene's germline CDR1 is LGHNA and CDR2 YSLEER. CDR3 loop: CASSLTLHSEQFF. The CDR3 DNA follows: TGCGCCAGCAGCCTCACCCTTCATAGTGAGCAGTTCTTC.

In this sample, this clone turned up a few times. This CDR3 reads CASSLGQGFINEQFF. Written as DNA, the CDR3 is TGTGCCAGCAGCTTGGGACAGGGGTTTATCAATGAGCAGTTCTTC. V is TRBV7-6 and J is TRBJ2-1, with 10 bases matching TRBD1. V shed 3 bases, J shed 6 bases, and the junction held 5 bases outside the gene matches. CDR1 is SGHVS and CDR2 is FNYEAQ in the germline V gene. This CDR3 spans 15 amino acids.

The V gene is TRBV28, the J gene TRBJ2-7; D ambiguous. This CDR3 contains 15 residues. The germline V gene encodes CDR1 MDHEN and CDR2 SYDVKM. V lost 5 bases, J lost 3 bases, and 17 bases lay in between. The CDR3 DNA is TGTGCCAGCAGTCCTCCGGGTGGATTGGTCTACGAGCAGTACTTC. This translates into CASSPPGGLVYEQYF.

The chain carries TRBV15 and TRBJ1-5, with a weak D call TRBD1 (5 bases). V gave up 8 bases and J gave up 6 bases, with 17 bases separating them. Germline V gives CDR1 LNHNV, CDR2 YYDKDF (reference sequence). This CDR3 comprises 14 residues. The CDR3: CATALEGRSQPQHF. The CDR3 coding sequence is TGTGCCACCGCTCTCGAGGGACGGTCTCAGCCCCAGCATTTT.